One sample yielded the 4 T cell receptor beta chains listed below, sequenced in a study of blood T cell repertoires in COVID-19. TCRdb's copy holds only in-frame clones and misses some; the assay was immunoSEQ multiplex PCR. The repertoire holds approximately 200,000 clones, with 87% as singletons. Sequencing was carried out using PBMCs or T cells enriched from blood (not recorded which). These receptors came from a man in his thirties or forties who had recovered from COVID-19.

The chain joins TRBV6-4 to TRBJ2-2; 10 nucleotides line up with TRBD2. This CDR3 contains 15 residues. The germline gives CDR1 MRHNA, CDR2 SNTAGT. Trimming at V came to 5 bases and at J to 4 bases, leaving 4 bases not matched to a gene. The CDR3 region has the DNA TGTGCCAGCAGTTCTATAGCGGGGGGCACCGGGGAGCTGTTTTTT. Protein product: CASSSIAGGTGELFF.

This chain uses TRBV4-3 with TRBJ1-2, with D perhaps TRBD1 (5 bases). Trimming took 1 base from V and 1 from J, leaving 13 bases between them. Germline V lookup: CDR1 LGHNA, CDR2 YSLEER. The CDR3 runs to 16 residues. The DNA for the CDR3 is TGCGCCAGCAGCCAAGGTGGGGGAGGCCTTAACTATGGCTACACCTTC. It yields the protein CASSQGGGGLNYGYTF.

This chain connects TRBV2 to TRBJ2-7, with 8 bases identical to TRBD1. The V gene end was trimmed by 7 bases and the J gene end by 6 bases; junction bases not matched to a gene: 17. The CDR3 runs to 16 residues. Germline CDR1 and CDR2: SNHLY and FYNNEI. The CDR3 reads CASTRTQGAHSGEQYF. CDR3 nucleotides: TGTGCCAGCACCAGAACGCAGGGGGCCCACTCCGGCGAGCAGTACTTC.

The J gene is TRBJ1-1, the V gene TRBV4-1; D not certain. Germline V gives CDR1 MGHRA, CDR2 YSYEKL. The ends were cut back, 2 bases at V and 5 bases at J, with 9 bases in the middle. The length of the CDR3 is 13 residues. In nucleotides, the CDR3 is TGCGCCAGCAGCCAAACGCCCGGTACTGAAGCTTTCTTT. Amino acids: CASSQTPGTEAFF.